These 13 T cell receptor beta chains were sequenced from one sample in a study of blood T cells in healthy people across ages. Then a second PCR, running roughly 7 to 11 cycles, was carried out with a sample-barcoded 5' primer and a J-beta primer mix. TCRdb used MiXCR to reprocess the 5' RACE reads, holding one entry per CDR3 protein. The data contain hundreds of thousands of distinct CDR3 sequences, more than 55% of them singletons. Sequences were obtained from blood. The source is a man aged 35 to 55 in good health.

In DNA form, the CDR3 reads TGTGCCAGCAGTTTCCGGGCGGGAGCGTACAATGAGCAGTTCTTC. Its protein is CASSFRAGAYNEQFF. This sequence joins TRBV12-3 or TRBV12-4 and TRBJ2-1, with TRBD2 matching over 7 bases. With V trimmed by 3 bases and J by 4 bases, 6 bases remained unmatched. The CDR3 consists of 15 residues.

The chain employs TRBV7-2 and TRBJ2-3; D may correspond to TRBD1 or TRBD2 (5 bases each). The ends were cut back, 5 bases at V and 8 bases at J, with 20 bases in the middle. The CDR3 is made up of 15 amino acids. Per germline, CDR1 SGHTA and CDR2 FQGNSA. This CDR3 is CASSLLRGLGGTQYF. The CDR3 bases are TGTGCCAGCAGCCTCCTCCGGGGCCTGGGTGGTACGCAGTATTTT.

In the case of this clonotype: The junction departs from the called germline gene at one end, perhaps through a read error. The genes are TRBV3-1 and TRBJ2-7; D might be TRBD2 (7 bases). The DNA end lines up better with TRBJ2-5; the J call may be wrong. Germline V gene data show CDR1 as LGHDT and CDR2 as YNNKEL (reference sequence). The CDR3 is 15 residues long. The DNA for the CDR3 is TGCGCCAGCAGCCAAGTGGGGGGGCTTTCAGAGACCCAGTACTTC. Protein product: CASSQVGGLSETQYF.

The chain links TRBV20-1 to TRBJ2-7; D not certain. The germline V gene encodes CDR1 DFQATT and CDR2 SNEGSKA (reference sequence). Trimming removed 0 bases from V and 6 bases from J, with 18 bases in between. This CDR3 region has 15 residues. CDR3 in amino acids: CSARDARVASTEQYF. The DNA of the CDR3 is TGCAGTGCTAGAGATGCCCGGGTGGCTTCGACCGAGCAGTACTTC.

This clonotype has only a few counts. V usage is TRBV15 and J usage is TRBJ2-3; D may match TRBD1 or TRBD2 (5 bases each). CDR1 is LNHNV, CDR2 YYDKDF, per germline (reference sequence). The CDR3 is 14 amino acids. Trimming removed 0 bases from V and 4 bases from J, with 8 bases in between. In DNA, the CDR3 is TGTGCCACCAGCAGAGATTTGGGGGCAGATACGCAGTATTTT. It translates to CATSRDLGADTQYF.

As to this clonotype: The germline gene is not matched at one end of the junction; a read error may be the cause. This sequence joins TRBV6-5 and TRBJ2-5; D is unresolved. Germline V lookup: CDR1 MNHEY, CDR2 SVGAGI. This CDR3 comprises 15 residues. The CDR3 reads CAGSYSNSGKETQYF. The CDR3 DNA sequence: TGTGCCGGCAGTTACTCGAATTCAGGCAAAGAGACCCAGTACTTC.

This chain connects TRBV7-2 to TRBJ1-1; D gene unclear. The CDR3 has 13 amino acids. V lost 6 bases and J 5 bases, leaving 13 bases between the germline ends. Germline CDR1 is SGHTA and CDR2 is FQGNSA. The CDR3 region is CASRQKGGTEAFF. DNA for the CDR3: TGTGCCAGCAGACAAAAAGGAGGAACTGAAGCTTTCTTT.

The chain combines TRBV4-3 with TRBJ1-2, with D maybe TRBD1 (6 bases). Germline loops: CDR1 LGHNA, CDR2 YSLEER. The V end was cut by 0 bases, the J end by 8 bases, with 13 bases between. The CDR3 contains 14 residues. CDR3 in amino acids: CASSQDTGPGGYTF. The CDR3 DNA reads TGCGCCAGCAGCCAAGACACAGGGCCAGGGGGCTACACCTTC.

V is TRBV9 and J is TRBJ2-3, with D maybe TRBD2 (6 bases). Trimming left V 1 base short and J 6 bases short, with 18 bases between. This CDR3 region has 16 residues. Per germline, CDR1 SGDLS and CDR2 YYNGEE. This CDR3 is CASSVPGGGGRDTQYF. CDR3 bases: TGTGCCAGCAGCGTACCGGGCGGAGGAGGGAGGGATACGCAGTATTTT.

The chain joins TRBV12-3 or TRBV12-4 to TRBJ2-1; 10 bases line up with TRBD1. This CDR3 contains 15 residues. V lost 5 bases, J lost 7 bases, and 8 bases stayed unmatched. The CDR3 DNA follows: TGTGCCAGCAGTCAGAGGACAGGGGGTGGGAATGAGCAGTTCTTC. This gives the protein CASSQRTGGGNEQFF.

The chain carries TRBV20-1 and TRBJ2-5; 13 nucleotides align to TRBD2. CDR1 and CDR2 (germline): DFQATT, SNEGSKA (reference sequence). The CDR3 is 15 amino acids. After removal of 3 bases from V and 5 bases from J, the junction contained 6 bases not matched to a gene. DNA for the CDR3: TGCAGTGCTAGCACTAGCGGGGGGGCAGTCGAGACCCAGTACTTC. Residues: CSASTSGGAVETQYF.

The rearrangement uses TRBV20-1 and TRBJ2-5; 12 bases line up with TRBD2. Germline V gene data show CDR1 as DFQATT and CDR2 as SNEGSKA (reference sequence). This CDR3 has 15 amino acids. Germline trimming cut 6 bases from V and 0 bases from J; bases unmatched to any gene: 5. The CDR3 is CSAWLAGGNQETQYF. CDR3 sequence (DNA): TGCAGTGCATGGCTAGCGGGGGGGAACCAAGAGACCCAGTACTTC.

The V call is TRBV12-3 or TRBV12-4, the J call TRBJ2-5, with D unclear. V lost 8 bases, J lost 0 bases, and 16 bases lay in between. The length of the CDR3 is 15 residues. The CDR3 DNA reads TGTGCCAGCTGCACAGAACTTGCTAACCAAGAGACCCAGTACTTC. Its translation: CASCTELANQETQYF.